This T cell receptor (beta chain) was recovered during a study of CD8 T cells in Susac syndrome (dated by TCRdb to between 2019 and 2020). Looking at the study overall: The study used repertoire sequencing to test whether antigen drove CD8+ T cell activation and differentiation in Susac syndrome.

The CDR3 covers 14 residues, taking in both the cysteine and the phenylalanine. The CDR3 DNA has 42 bases and is translated from base 1. For this chain, trimming is 6 bases at the V end and 3 bases at the J end, and the number of junction bases without a gene match is 8. Reading the germline V gene gives CDR1 MNHEY and CDR2 SVGAGI. Peripheral blood CD8+ and CD4+ T cells from healthy donors, Susac syndrome patients and multiple sclerosis patients were profiled by high-throughput TCR beta sequencing. Multiple sclerosis controls were treatment-naive patients with stable or active relapsing-remitting disease fulfilling revised McDonald criteria. CD8+ TEMRA cells were enriched by FACS, while bulk CD8+ and CD4+ T cells were purified by magnetic negative isolation. Blood was collected in EDTA tubes and processed within 24 hours, with PBMCs isolated through density gradient centrifugation. PBMCs intended for TCR sequencing were cryopreserved in liquid nitrogen and were subsequently thawed in a 37 degrees C water bath. A purity of at least 90% was achieved for sorted or isolated CD4+, CD8+ and CD8+ TEMRA cells.

General findings and caveats noted by the study authors: The TCR sequencing and HLA analysis was acknowledged to have included a relatively small number of individuals.

A note on this clonotype: The specificity of this receptor is unknown. It has no much larger one-base neighbor in the sample; base qualities were not kept.

RNA was extracted using the RNeasy kit, and roughly 0.5 to 1 microgram was reverse transcribed with random hexamers. The immunoSEQ multiplex PCR assay, covering 54 Vbeta and 13 Jbeta segments, was used to amplify TCR beta CDR3 regions. PCR amplification bias was corrected using a synthetic template baseline for primer optimization and computational correction. The original pipeline was this. Reads were annotated to V, D and J genes according to IMGT and were analyzed with immunoSEQ Analyzer, with only productive sequences retained. Clonality was computed as one minus Shannon entropy normalized by log2 of the number of productive unique sequences. For each patient and control, public and private clones were evaluated within the 100 most prevalent clones. A clone was defined as Susac-specific if it was absent from the healthy and MS cohorts, from over 1,000 published viral clones and from other ImmuneACCESS disease sequences. The public sequencing data were trimmed at Q25 with fastp and processed into clonotypes with MiXCR by TCRdb, which kept only in-frame beta chains. Rows with one shared CDR3 protein collapse into an entry with the most common genes and DNA. The V and J calls reflect TCRdb's pipeline rather than the authors' work. Across this sample there are 200,000 to 250,000 distinct CDR3 sequences, with 95% seen only once. The top ten clonotypes cover roughly 0.09% of the sample.

The sample comprised CD4+ T cells from PBMCs. The rearrangement combines TRBV6-5 with TRBJ2-7; the junction holds 7 bases that match TRBD2. The sequence came from a human donor with multiple sclerosis. The DNA is TGTGCCAGCAGAAGCAGCGGGACCCGCTACGAGCAGTACTTC. This yields the protein CASRSSGTRYEQYF.